This T cell receptor (beta chain) was documented in a study of regulatory dendritic cells for organ transplantation. Study information: Monocytes received vitamin D3 on days 0 and 4, IL-10 on day 4. Notes on the study in general: Mature dendritic cells appeared to drive more memory CD8+ clonal expansion than regulatory ones. Naive T cells showed high diversity, memory cells less, memory CD8+ least. Among resting subsets, memory CD8+ cells contained the most alloreactive clonotypes.

Sequencing used immunoSEQ multiplex PCR; TCRdb keeps in-frame clones, though not all of them. The table lists about 21,000 clones, over 75% of them singletons. As to this clone: What it binds is not known.

Deletions cut 0 bases from V and 0 bases from J, with 14 bases between. Germline V gene lookup returns CDR1 LGHNA and CDR2 YSLEER. This CDR3 has 17 amino acids. Sorted T cells were CFSE-labeled and cultured approximately five days with allogeneic regulatory or mature dendritic cells at 1:10. V is TRBV4-3 and J is TRBJ2-5, with D possibly being TRBD1 (6 bases). Sequenced sample: naive CD4+ T cells from blood cultured with dendritic cells. Subset specified: CD45RA+ naive T cells. This sequence was found in a human donor in good health. CDR3 in amino acids: CASSQDPSGAYQETQYF. The CDR3 DNA reads TGCGCCAGCAGCCAAGATCCGTCAGGGGCGTACCAAGAGACCCAGTACTTC.